This T cell receptor beta chain was sequenced during a study of blood T cell repertoires in COVID-19. As for the study in general: There were acute and convalescent COVID-19 samples, and they came from the United States, Italy and Spain. Sources were T cells, B-cell-depleted T cells, or PBMCs; the material itself was cDNA or gDNA.

Produced via immunoSEQ multiplex PCR; TCRdb's table is partial and in-frame only. The sample includes fewer than 250,000 clones, 65% to 90% of them seen just once. The CDR3 extends over 15 amino acids. Deletions cut 4 bases from V and 1 base from J, with 12 bases between. The germline gives CDR1 SGHRS, CDR2 YFSETQ. What was sequenced was peripheral blood. The source is a woman aged 45-59 years with acute or convalescent COVID-19. V usage is TRBV5-1 and J usage is TRBJ2-1; TRBD2 might be the D (5 bases). The CDR3 region has the DNA TGCGCCAGCAGCCCAAACGGGGAATCCTACAATGAGCAGTTCTTC. Translating it yields CASSPNGESYNEQFF.